This T cell receptor beta chain was retrieved from a study of T cell responses to AZD1222 COVID-19 vaccine. The repertoire was sequenced with immunoSEQ multiplex PCR; TCRdb's copy has only in-frame clones and lacks some. The table shows over 150,000 clones, with 90% to 95% occurring only once. J was trimmed by 4 bases and V by 4 bases; bases with no gene match: 9. The CDR3 runs 15 residues. CDR1 is SGHKS, CDR2 YYEKEE, per germline (reference sequence). The V call is TRBV5-5, the J call TRBJ2-5; 8 bases match TRBD1. Sequenced material: peripheral blood, taken 28 days after the second dose of the MenACWY control vaccine. The sequence was collected from an adult who received the MenACWY meningococcal vaccine as a control. CDR3 bases: TGTGCCAGCAGCCCCCGGACAGGGTCGGGAGAGACCCAGTACTTC. Residues: CASSPRTGSGETQYF.